This T cell receptor beta chain originates from a study of cytomegalovirus exposure and HLA in healthy donors. Study-wide context: From HLA-typed donors, an early data release held about 85 million unique TCRs.

The study ran its PCR with 60 Vbeta and 13 Jbeta primers. The method was immunoSEQ multiplex PCR; TCRdb's version includes in-frame clones alone and lacks a portion of them. Here the sample spans 220,000 or so clones, 70% to 80% being singletons. Remarks on this clone: Its antigen is not known.

Study-level results: A classifier reportedly called cytomegalovirus status with high sensitivity and specificity. A previous analysis found most TCR beta V segments productive roughly 90% or roughly 30% of the time.

The CDR3 consists of 16 residues. Trimming removed 5 bases at V and 4 bases at J, with 18 bases between. CDR1 MNHEY and CDR2 SMNVEV come from the germline V gene (reference sequence). Healthy bone marrow donors made up the donor group. Material: PBMCs. This sequence joins TRBV27 and TRBJ1-5; TRBD1 might be the D (6 bases). The sequence was collected from a male donor in good health and CMV-seronegative. CDR3 amino acids: CASSPRTEVRNQPQHF. As DNA, the CDR3 is TGTGCCAGCAGTCCAAGGACAGAAGTACGTAATCAGCCCCAGCATTTT.